The rows below give T cell receptor beta chains drawn from one sample of a study of T cells in Graves' hyperthyroidism and ophthalmopathy. MiXCR, applied by TCRdb to the multiplex PCR reads, yields one record per CDR3 protein. Altogether around 440,000 distinct CDR3 sequences are present, 15% to 19% being singletons, with the ten largest covering about 14%. Sequences were obtained from blood. All receptors come from a woman under 30 with Graves' hyperthyroidism. Each CDR3 is given with its conserved first and last residue. D genes are given only for firm matches. Not all rows give a size; the values are once, few, many and, for expanded clones, a class.

J: TRBJ2-1; size: .; D: TRBD2; V: TRBV19; CDR3: CASSILAGVEQFF; DNA: TGTGCCAGTAGTATCTTGGCGGGGGTTGAGCAGTTCTTC
J: TRBJ1-6; size: .; D: .; V: TRBV7-8; CDR3: CASSLDFYNSPLHF; DNA: TGTGCCAGCAGCTTAGATTTCTATAATTCACCCCTCCACTTT
J: TRBJ1-6; size: .; D: .; V: TRBV5-1; CDR3: CASSGDPVGNSPLHF; DNA: TGCGCCAGCAGCGGAGACCCGGTGGGGAATTCACCCCTCCACTTT
J: TRBJ2-1; size: many; D: TRBD2; V: TRBV11-2; CDR3: CASSLELAGGNEQFF; DNA: TGTGCCAGCAGCTTAGAGCTAGCGGGGGGCAATGAGCAGTTCTTC
J: TRBJ1-5; size: many; D: .; V: TRBV12-3/TRBV12-4; CDR3: CASSAGGVSSNQPQHF; DNA: TGTGCCAGCAGTGCCGGAGGGGTATCCAGCAATCAGCCCCAGCATTTT
J: TRBJ2-1; size: many; D: .; V: TRBV18; CDR3: CASSPGGDEQFF; DNA: TGTGCCAGCTCACCAGGGGGCGATGAGCAGTTCTTC
J: TRBJ1-5; size: many; D: .; V: TRBV28; CDR3: CASSIGQINQPQHF; DNA: TGTGCCAGCAGTATAGGACAGATAAATCAGCCCCAGCATTTT
J: TRBJ2-7; size: many; D: TRBD1; V: TRBV5-1; CDR3: CASSAGGQASSYEQYF; DNA: TGCGCCAGCAGCGCTGGGGGACAGGCCAGCTCCTACGAGCAGTACTTC
J: TRBJ1-6; size: few; D: TRBD1; V: TRBV6-1; CDR3: CASSQRWTGGFPTPLHF; DNA: TGTGCCAGCAGCCAAAGATGGACAGGGGGATTTCCTACACCCCTCCACTTT
J: TRBJ2-1; size: many; D: TRBD2; V: TRBV29-1; CDR3: CSVEPSFRRLAGVNEQFF; DNA: TGCAGCGTTGAACCATCTTTTAGAAGGCTAGCGGGAGTCAATGAGCAGTTCTTC
J: TRBJ2-5; size: many; D: .; V: TRBV5-5; CDR3: CASSIQGLETQYF; DNA: TGTGCCAGCAGCATCCAGGGGCTAGAGACCCAGTACTTC
J: TRBJ1-1; size: many; D: TRBD1; V: TRBV5-1; CDR3: CASRATGLTEAFF; DNA: TGCGCCAGCAGGGCGACAGGGCTCACTGAAGCTTTCTTT
J: TRBJ1-6; size: .; D: .; V: TRBV4-1; CDR3: CASSQGPVGADSPLHF; DNA: TGCGCCAGCAGCCAAGGCCCAGTAGGGGCTGATTCACCCCTCCACTTT
J: TRBJ2-2; size: .; D: TRBD2; V: TRBV19; CDR3: CASSTSGNRAGELFF; DNA: TGTGCCAGTAGTACTAGCGGGAATAGGGCCGGGGAGCTGTTTTTT
J: TRBJ1-4; size: few; D: TRBD1; V: TRBV7-9; CDR3: CASSLAGGASEKLFF; DNA: TGTGCCAGCAGCTTAGCAGGGGGCGCGAGTGAAAAACTGTTTTTT
J: TRBJ2-1; size: many; D: TRBD1; V: TRBV12-3/TRBV12-4; CDR3: CASSPRTGGYEQFF; DNA: TGTGCCAGCAGTCCCCGGACAGGGGGGTATGAGCAGTTCTTC
J: TRBJ2-3; size: many; D: .; V: TRBV7-3; CDR3: CASSPLGGSDTQYF; DNA: TGTGCCAGCAGTCCTCTAGGCGGGTCAGATACGCAGTATTTT
J: TRBJ1-5; size: .; D: TRBD1; V: TRBV6-4; CDR3: CAYTLTGQGRQPQHF; DNA: TGTGCCTACACTCTAACGGGACAGGGCCGTCAGCCCCAGCATTTT
J: TRBJ2-1; size: .; D: .; V: TRBV12-3/TRBV12-4; CDR3: CASRGSSNEQFF; DNA: TGTGCCAGCAGGGGATCCAGCAATGAGCAGTTCTTC
J: TRBJ2-1; size: many; D: .; V: TRBV7-3; CDR3: CASSSWSREGDNEQFF; DNA: TGTGCCAGCAGCTCATGGTCCAGGGAAGGGGACAATGAGCAGTTCTTC
J: TRBJ2-3; size: .; D: TRBD2; V: TRBV6-1; CDR3: CASSFGTSGGASTDTQYF; DNA: TGTGCCAGCAGCTTCGGGACTAGCGGGGGGGCGAGCACAGATACGCAGTATTTT
J: TRBJ2-3; size: many; D: TRBD1; V: TRBV2; CDR3: CASSPDRGRTDTQYF; DNA: TGTGCCAGCAGTCCGGACAGGGGGCGGACAGATACGCAGTATTTT
J: TRBJ2-2; size: .; D: .; V: TRBV29-1; CDR3: CSVGRGTDTGELFF; DNA: TGCAGCGTTGGGAGGGGGACGGACACCGGGGAGCTGTTTTTT
J: TRBJ2-7; size: .; D: .; V: TRBV20-1; CDR3: CSARAVGESYEQYF; DNA: TGCAGTGCTAGGGCTGTCGGAGAATCCTACGAGCAGTACTTC
J: TRBJ2-2; size: few; D: .; V: TRBV11-2; CDR3: CATTSTGAVNTGELFF; DNA: TGTGCCACCACTTCGACGGGAGCGGTGAACACCGGGGAGCTGTTTTTT
J: TRBJ1-1; size: few; D: .; V: TRBV14; CDR3: CASSQAWTIEAFF; DNA: TGTGCCAGCAGCCAAGCTTGGACAATTGAAGCTTTCTTT
J: TRBJ2-3; size: many; D: .; V: TRBV7-2; CDR3: CASKTTSTDTQYF; DNA: TGTGCCAGCAAGACGACTAGCACAGATACGCAGTATTTT
J: TRBJ2-1; size: many; D: TRBD2; V: TRBV11-2; CDR3: CASSSLTSGGPSSSYNEQFF; DNA: TGTGCCAGCAGCTCCCTGACTAGCGGAGGGCCCTCGAGCTCCTACAATGAGCAGTTCTTC
J: TRBJ1-2; size: .; D: TRBD1; V: TRBV7-9; CDR3: CASSLPGQGDYGYTF; DNA: TGTGCCAGCAGCTTACCAGGACAGGGGGACTATGGCTACACCTTC
J: TRBJ2-7; size: .; D: TRBD2; V: TRBV20-1; CDR3: CSASGTGGSGSREQYF; DNA: TGCAGTGCTAGCGGAACCGGAGGTAGCGGGAGTCGGGAGCAGTACTTC
J: TRBJ1-2; size: many; D: .; V: TRBV11-2; CDR3: CASSFTRATQNYGYTF; DNA: TGTGCCAGCAGCTTCACCAGGGCAACTCAGAACTATGGCTACACCTTC
J: TRBJ2-3; size: .; D: TRBD2; V: TRBV12-3/TRBV12-4; CDR3: CASSRGTSRDTQYF; DNA: TGTGCCAGCAGCCGCGGGACTAGCCGAGATACGCAGTATTTT
J: TRBJ2-1; size: many; D: .; V: TRBV7-8; CDR3: CASSPIYVGDSYNEQFF; DNA: TGTGCCAGCAGCCCCATCTACGTGGGAGATTCCTACAATGAGCAGTTCTTC
J: TRBJ2-7; size: many; D: TRBD2; V: TRBV2; CDR3: CASTERLAGALSTYEQYF; DNA: TGTGCCAGCACCGAAAGGCTAGCGGGAGCCCTCTCCACCTACGAGCAGTACTTC
J: TRBJ2-7; size: many; D: .; V: TRBV7-2; CDR3: CASSLQANSYEQYF; DNA: TGTGCCAGCAGCCTCCAGGCGAACTCCTACGAGCAGTACTTC
J: TRBJ1-5; size: many; D: .; V: TRBV6-1; CDR3: CASSQPGEGSNQPQHF; DNA: TGTGCCAGCAGTCAGCCAGGGGAGGGGAGCAATCAGCCCCAGCATTTT
J: TRBJ2-5; size: .; D: TRBD2; V: TRBV2; CDR3: CASSDAGDGQETQYF; DNA: TGTGCCAGCAGTGATGCGGGAGACGGCCAAGAGACCCAGTACTTC
J: TRBJ2-3; size: .; D: TRBD1; V: TRBV25-1; CDR3: CASSAPWTGESTDTQYF; DNA: TGTGCCAGCAGTGCGCCCTGGACAGGGGAAAGCACAGATACGCAGTATTTT
J: TRBJ1-5; size: many; D: .; V: TRBV28; CDR3: CASSFGVQPQHF; DNA: TGTGCCAGCAGTTTTGGAGTGCAGCCCCAGCATTTT
J: TRBJ2-5; size: many; D: .; V: TRBV20-1; CDR3: CSARRALGETQYF; DNA: TGCAGTGCTAGAAGAGCGTTGGGGGAGACCCAGTACTTC
J: TRBJ2-7; size: many; D: .; V: TRBV5-1; CDR3: CASSFLHEQYF; DNA: TGCGCCAGCAGCTTCCTACACGAGCAGTACTTC
J: TRBJ1-5; size: .; D: TRBD1; V: TRBV27; CDR3: CASRGGTGGGQPQHF; DNA: TGTGCCAGCAGGGGAGGGACAGGGGGCGGGCAGCCCCAGCATTTT
J: TRBJ1-1; size: many; D: .; V: TRBV7-6; CDR3: CASSLGTEMNTEAFF; DNA: TGTGCCAGCAGCCTTGGGACGGAAATGAACACTGAAGCTTTCTTT
J: TRBJ1-1; size: many; D: .; V: TRBV20-1; CDR3: CSARRGRQTEAFF; DNA: TGCAGTGCTAGACGGGGGCGACAAACTGAAGCTTTCTTT
J: TRBJ2-7; size: .; D: TRBD2; V: TRBV11-2; CDR3: CASSLALAGVRYEQYF; DNA: TGTGCCAGCAGCTTAGCCCTAGCGGGAGTACGCTACGAGCAGTACTTC
J: TRBJ1-1; size: many; D: .; V: TRBV7-2; CDR3: CASSPTQGPATEAFF; DNA: TGTGCCAGCAGCCCAACCCAGGGTCCGGCCACTGAAGCTTTCTTT
J: TRBJ2-3; size: .; D: TRBD2; V: TRBV20-1; CDR3: CSANLLSGSSVDTQYF; DNA: TGCAGTGCTAATCTACTTAGCGGGAGTTCAGTAGATACGCAGTATTTT
J: TRBJ1-3; size: few; D: .; V: TRBV10-3; CDR3: CAIVSHMSSGNTIYF; DNA: TGTGCCATCGTTAGTCACATGAGCTCTGGAAACACCATATATTTT
J: TRBJ2-3; size: many; D: .; V: TRBV5-1; CDR3: CASSFNADTQYF; DNA: TGCGCCAGCAGCTTTAATGCAGATACGCAGTATTTT
J: TRBJ2-1; size: .; D: TRBD1; V: TRBV3-1; CDR3: CASSQTQGTYNEQFF; DNA: TGTGCCAGCAGCCAAACACAGGGGACCTACAATGAGCAGTTCTTC
J: TRBJ2-7; size: many; D: .; V: TRBV27; CDR3: CASSPYRDAYEQYF; DNA: TGTGCCAGCAGTCCTTACAGGGACGCCTACGAGCAGTACTTC
J: TRBJ1-1; size: few; D: .; V: TRBV15; CDR3: CATSRTENTEAFF; DNA: TGTGCCACCAGCAGGACAGAGAACACTGAAGCTTTCTTT
J: TRBJ1-1; size: many; D: .; V: TRBV10-3; CDR3: CAISEGVNTEAFF; DNA: TGTGCCATCAGTGAGGGGGTGAACACTGAAGCTTTCTTT
J: TRBJ1-5; size: many; D: .; V: TRBV20-1; CDR3: CSAGPSNQPQHF; DNA: TGCAGTGCTGGGCCGAGCAACCAGCCCCAGCATTTT
J: TRBJ1-4; size: few; D: .; V: TRBV6-1; CDR3: CASSKRQGEKLFF; DNA: TGTGCCAGCAGTAAAAGACAAGGGGAAAAACTGTTTTTT